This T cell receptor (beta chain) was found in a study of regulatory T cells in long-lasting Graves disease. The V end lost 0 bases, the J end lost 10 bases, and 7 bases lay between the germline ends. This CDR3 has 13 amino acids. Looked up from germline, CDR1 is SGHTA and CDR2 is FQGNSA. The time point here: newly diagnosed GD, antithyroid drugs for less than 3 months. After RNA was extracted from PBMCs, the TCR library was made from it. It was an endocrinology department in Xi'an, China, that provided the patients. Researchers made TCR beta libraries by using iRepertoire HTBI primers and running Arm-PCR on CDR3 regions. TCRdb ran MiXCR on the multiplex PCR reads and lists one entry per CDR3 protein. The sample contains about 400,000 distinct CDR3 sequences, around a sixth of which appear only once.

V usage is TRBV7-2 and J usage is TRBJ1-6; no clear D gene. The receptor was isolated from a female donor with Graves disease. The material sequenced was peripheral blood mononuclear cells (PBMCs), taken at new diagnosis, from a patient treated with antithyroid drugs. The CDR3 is CASSLATRSPLHF. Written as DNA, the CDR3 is TGTGCCAGCAGCTTAGCGACACGGTCACCCCTCCACTTT.